This T cell receptor (beta chain) emerged from a study of identical twins' blood T cells. Study-level findings and limits: Twins reportedly had markedly more similar V usage than unrelated donors, even among out-of-frame TCRbeta clonotypes.

Three pairs of healthy female monozygous twins were the donors. Each CDR3 protein is one row after TCRdb ran MiXCR on the 5' RACE reads. Altogether 400,000 or so distinct CDR3 sequences are present, roughly 28% being singletons, with the ten largest covering 6.1%. A note on this clonotype: The target antigen is unknown.

The CDR3 runs 15 residues. Germline CDR1 is DFQATT and CDR2 is SNEGSKA (reference sequence). With 7 bases clipped from V and 4 bases from J, the junction kept 12 bases outside the gene matches. The rearrangement uses TRBV20-1 and TRBJ2-7, with 11 bases fitting TRBD1. The sample taken for sequencing was PBMCs. The source of this sequence is a woman aged 18 to 55 in good health. In DNA form, the CDR3 reads TGCAGTGTCTTAGGGGGACAGGGGGGTTTATACGAGCAGTACTTC. This encodes CSVLGGQGGLYEQYF.